Listed below are T cell receptor beta chains from one sample, sequenced in a study of blood T cell repertoires in COVID-19. The method was immunoSEQ multiplex PCR; TCRdb's version includes in-frame clones alone and lacks a portion of them. The sample consists of roughly 37,000 clones, around 80% of them appearing once. Material: peripheral blood. The source is a man in his fifties or sixties with acute or convalescent COVID-19. The CDR3 runs from the conserved cysteine through the conserved F or W. The D gene is left open where the match is weak. Rows give clone size only sometimes, using once, few, many, or a class for an expanded clone.

j_call d_call v_call clone_size cdr3_nt cdr3_aa
TRBJ2-7 NA TRBV6-5 NA TGTGCCAGCAGTCTCACAGGGAATCGGGAGCAGTACTTC CASSLTGNREQYF
TRBJ2-3 NA TRBV5-6 NA TGTGCCAGCAGCTCCGCAGGGGACGATACGCAGTATTTT CASSSAGDDTQYF
TRBJ2-3 NA TRBV19 NA TGTGCCAGCGGGGGGCGGACAGATACGCAGTATTTT CASGGRTDTQYF
TRBJ2-7 NA TRBV7-9 NA TGTGCCAGCAGCTTAGTGGGTACAGGCATCTCGGACTCCTACGAGCAGTACTTC CASSLVGTGISDSYEQYF
TRBJ2-7 TRBD1 TRBV5-8 NA TGTGCCAGCAGCTTGGAGGCGGGACAGGGGACCTACGAGCAGTACTTC CASSLEAGQGTYEQYF
TRBJ2-4 NA TRBV21-1 NA TGTGCCAGCAGTAACAGGGGTTCCAAAAACATTCAGTACTTC CASSNRGSKNIQYF
TRBJ2-1 TRBD2 TRBV10-3 few TGTGCCACCACCAGCGGGAGCTCCTACAATGAGCAGTTCTTC CATTSGSSYNEQFF
TRBJ2-1 TRBD2 TRBV11-3 NA TGTGCCAGCAGAGGGAGGGCCGGAGTAAATGAGCAGTTCTTC CASRGRAGVNEQFF
TRBJ1-2 NA TRBV7-2 NA TGTGCCAGCAGTCGCGCGGCAGAGCTGGTATATGGCTACACCTTC CASSRAAELVYGYTF
TRBJ1-3 TRBD1 TRBV7-2 NA TGTGCCAGCAGCCGGGACAGGGCCTCTGGAAACACCATATATTTT CASSRDRASGNTIYF
TRBJ2-3 NA TRBV7-9 NA TGTGCCAGCAGCCAAAGAGCCGTCACAGATACGCAGTATTTT CASSQRAVTDTQYF
TRBJ2-7 TRBD2 TRBV11-3 NA TGTGCCAGCAGCTTAGGGCTAGCGGGGTACGAGCAGTACTTC CASSLGLAGYEQYF
TRBJ2-1 NA TRBV14 NA TGTGCCAGCAGCCAAGGGTCCCCCAGCTCCTACAATGAGCAGTTCTTC CASSQGSPSSYNEQFF
TRBJ1-1 NA TRBV6-6 NA TGTGCCAGCAGTTCAGACAGGCTCCCCAGGTTGACTGAAGCTTTCTTT CASSSDRLPRLTEAFF
TRBJ2-5 TRBD1 TRBV6-2/TRBV6-3 NA TGTGCCAGCAGTTATCAACAGGGGCAAGAGACCCAGTACTTC CASSYQQGQETQYF
TRBJ2-1 NA TRBV9 NA TGTGCCAGCAGCTTCAACAATGAGCAGTTCTTC CASSFNNEQFF
TRBJ1-1 TRBD1 TRBV7-9 few TGTGCCAGCAGCTTACCGACAGGGGCCACCACTGAAGCTTTCTTT CASSLPTGATTEAFF
TRBJ1-4 NA TRBV12-3/TRBV12-4 NA TGTGCCAGCAGTTTGGACAATGCTGAAAAACTGTTTTTT CASSLDNAEKLFF
TRBJ1-2 TRBD1 TRBV5-1 NA TGCGCCAGCAGCCTGCAGGGGGTGGGTGGCTACACCTTC CASSLQGVGGYTF
TRBJ2-1 NA TRBV28 NA TGTGCCAGCAGCCCGAGGTTAGCGCAGTACAATGAGCAGTTCTTC CASSPRLAQYNEQFF
TRBJ2-7 NA TRBV11-3 NA TGTGCCAGCAGCTTAGAGGACGGACCGGAGGAGTACTTC CASSLEDGPEEYF
TRBJ2-5 NA TRBV19 NA TGTGCCAGTAGTACCCTTTCAGGGGAGACCCAGTACTTC CASSTLSGETQYF
TRBJ2-7 TRBD1 TRBV6-2/TRBV6-3 NA TGTGCCAGCAGTTACCCCTCGGGACAGGGAGTTGGCTACGAGCAGTACTTC CASSYPSGQGVGYEQYF
TRBJ2-3 TRBD2 TRBV19 NA TGTGCCAGTAGTAGCGGGAGTAAGGTTGCAGATACGCAGTATTTT CASSSGSKVADTQYF
TRBJ1-1 NA TRBV27 NA TGTGCCAGCAGTTCCCCCTCGGGGGGGGCCACTGAAGCTTTCTTT CASSSPSGGATEAFF
TRBJ1-2 NA TRBV5-6 NA TGTGCCAGCAGCTTACCCGAGGGCAACGGCTACACCTTC CASSLPEGNGYTF
TRBJ2-2 TRBD2 TRBV11-2 NA TGTGCCAGCAGCGAAGGGAGGGCTCGGACCGGGGAGCTGTTTTTT CASSEGRARTGELFF
TRBJ2-5 NA TRBV7-8 NA TGTGCCAGCAGCTTAAGCCGGGAGAGGATCCAGTACTTC CASSLSRERIQYF
TRBJ1-2 TRBD1 TRBV5-1 NA TGCGCCAGCAGCCACTGGACGACAGGGGGCCGGGATGGCTACACCTTC CASSHWTTGGRDGYTF